This T cell receptor (beta chain) derives from a study of beta chain features in type 1 diabetes (dated by TCRdb to between 2018 and 2020). Background for the entire study: No differences in mean age, gender distribution, total cell number or subset yield were found between patients and healthy donors. A total of roughly 100 million sorted cells were examined across all samples, and the number of cells per subset was strongly correlated with RNA yield. The study compared the TCRB repertoires of sorted circulating CD4+ T cell subsets in recently diagnosed type 1 diabetes patients with those in matched healthy donors. Naive and central memory subsets were obtained from all 30 or so donors, but regulatory and stem cell-like memory subsets were isolated from only 8 patients and roughly eight healthy donors.

A single peripheral blood draw of about 120 mL on average was collected from each donor into heparinised tubes. Naive, central memory, regulatory and stem cell-like memory CD4+ T cells were sorted on a BD FACSAria II using a panel including CD45RO, CCR7, CD25, CD127, CD95 and CD27. Purity was above 95% for every sorted population. PBMCs were isolated right away by Lymphoprep density gradient centrifugation and were stained directly, without culture. To minimize batch effects, samples were stained and sorted in pairs, one healthy donor with one patient per experiment. CDR3 length: 15 amino acids, cysteine to phenylalanine. Only the CDR3 portion is preserved as DNA: 45 bases, with reading frame beginning at the first base. CDR1 is given as SGDLS and CDR2 as YYNGEE, both from the germline V gene. V and J are truncated by 0 bases and 8 bases respectively, leaving an intervening sequence of 15 bases. The entire amount of isolated RNA was reverse transcribed using the High Capacity cDNA Reverse Transcription Kit, so the sequenced TCRB transcripts were expressed ones. Naive, central memory and regulatory T cell samples underwent deep immunoSEQ sequencing, averaging about 3.57 million total reads per sample. Sorted cells were lysed in RLT buffer and RNA was extracted with DNase-treated RNeasy Micro or Mini kits, depending on cell number. Each cell subset was processed on its own to prevent cross-contamination, while patient and healthy donor samples were processed together. Using the immunoSEQ multiplex PCR, TCRB sequences were amplified from cDNA into 87-bp fragments spanning the CDR3 region. The amplicons were sequenced using the Illumina HiSeq platform. The original pipeline was this. Synthetic template baselines were used to correct PCR bias computationally, reads within Hamming distance 2 were collapsed, and singletons that could not be merged were discarded. Reads were aligned against IMGT to assign V, D and J genes, CDR3 length and insertions or deletions at six rearrangement sites. Clonotype counts were normalized to sorted cell number within each subset before computing true diversity and Gini coefficients with the tcR R package. The overlap coefficient, calculated on TCRB nucleotide sequences, was used to measure repertoire sharing. TCRdb obtained this table from immuneACCESS and retained in-frame rearrangements with V and J assigned. These tables miss some clones; where compared with another copy, unresolved V genes account for less than half of the shortfall, and the remainder is unexplained. D and trimming come from the DNA, and the V and J calls and clone size come from that table. In this sample the table shows around 340,000 clones, less than 9.5% of which occur a single time. The ten biggest clones cover approximately 0.47% of the sample.

Study-wide findings and limitations: Naive, central memory and regulatory TCRB repertoires appeared to be more alike among patients than among healthy donors. Shorter templates might be favored by PCR, yet because patient and control samples were amplified and corrected together, any such skew would affect both groups equally. Only small numbers of individuals were included in the HLA sub-analyses, which left unresolved whether HLA type had any influence on TCRB rearrangement. Fewer insertions and more nucleotide deletions at VDJ recombination sites were observed in patients with type 1 diabetes, implying thymic rearrangement abnormalities. Because cDNA was sequenced instead of genomic DNA, activated cells with high expression could be over-represented, although the groups did not differ in activation or CD3 levels. In all four CD4+ subsets, TCRB CDR3 length was moderately but significantly shorter in type 1 diabetes patients.

The table lists this clone with a few counts. Its antigen is not yet known. No much larger clone exists at a distance of one base, and base qualities are not known. The sequence derives from a woman younger than 30 in good health. Recombination linked TRBV9 to TRBJ2-1; confidence is insufficient to name the D gene. The specimen was central memory CD4+ T cells from blood. The CDR3 has the sequence CASSVGSIGWDEQFF. The base sequence is TGTGCCAGCAGCGTAGGTTCAATAGGATGGGATGAGCAGTTCTTC.